This T cell receptor (beta chain) is drawn from a study of neurological immune-mediated disorders. Losses at the gene ends were 0 bases for V and 5 bases for J; bases not matched to a gene: 7. Germline assignment: CDR1 SEHNR and CDR2 FQNEAQ (reference sequence). There are 16 residues in the CDR3. TCRdb re-analysed the 5' RACE reads in MiXCR, keeping a single row per CDR3 protein. The data show about 59,000 distinct CDR3 sequences, with around 24% seen just once and about 5% held by the top ten. The time point was: technical triplicate 2. Ten or more counts support this clonotype. This rearrangement joins TRBV7-9 to TRBJ2-7; TRBD2 matches 10 bases. Sequencing was performed on PBMCs. This receptor was taken from a man aged 55 to 70 with HTLV-1-associated myelopathy (HAM/TSP). This chain's CDR3 is CASSLAVAGGPHEQYF. The CDR3 nucleotides are TGTGCCAGCAGCTTAGCGGTAGCGGGAGGCCCTCACGAGCAGTACTTC.